This TCR beta chain comes out of a study of OX40 agonist ivuxolimab in advanced cancers. Whole-study context: Given to patients was ivuxolimab, an agonistic anti-OX40 (CD134) antibody. At doses from 0.01 to 10 mg/kg, patients were given intravenous ivuxolimab every 2 weeks. Partial responses occurred in Three dose-escalation patients, one with hepatocellular carcinoma and two with cutaneous melanoma.

Study-level results: Expanded clones tended on average to be more numerous among CD8+ T cells than CD4+.

Method: immunoSEQ multiplex PCR; TCRdb's copy keeps in-frame clones and lacks some. The table has approximately 100,000 clones, 85% to 90% seen once; the top ten hold roughly 0.84%. CDR3 length: 15 amino acids. Trimming cost V 1 base and J 6 bases, with 12 bases left between them. Germline V gene data show CDR1 as SEHNR and CDR2 as FQNEAQ (reference sequence). With regard to this clone: Its antigen remains unidentified.

The source is an adult with an advanced solid tumor such as melanoma, head and neck, liver or kidney cancer. The sample here was CD4+ or CD8+ T cells sorted from blood, taken in a trial of the OX40 agonist ivuxolimab. The chain recombines TRBV7-9 with TRBJ1-4; weak D call: TRBD1 (5 bases). CDR3 in DNA: TGTGCCAGCAGCTTAGGGTCAGGGAATCATGAAAAACTGTTTTTT. It encodes CASSLGSGNHEKLFF.